This is a list of T cell receptor beta chains from one sample in a study of identical twins. TCRdb re-called the 5' RACE reads with MiXCR, one entry per CDR3 protein. This table has approximately 600,000 distinct CDR3 sequences, 9.6% appearing once. This sample was also put to use in a study of yellow fever vaccine responses in identical twins.

Sequenced sample: PBMCs. These receptors were taken from a woman aged 18-29 years in good health. The CDR3 runs from the conserved cysteine through the conserved F or W. Some rows have no size entry. The others give once, few or many, or a class for an expanded clone.

cdr3_aa v_call clone_size j_call
CASSVEGLDNSPLHF TRBV9 few TRBJ1-6
CASSSMTASYEQYF TRBV11-2 - TRBJ2-7
CSAAPLAVAADTQYF TRBV20-1 many TRBJ2-3
CASSYSGAESYNEQFF TRBV6-5 many TRBJ2-1
CASSPLLYRVSKNIQYF TRBV28 few TRBJ2-4
CASSPTALQETQYF TRBV9 - TRBJ2-5
CASSGSAGGPETQYF TRBV2 few TRBJ2-5
CASSSSRGTSGYNEQFF TRBV7-9 few TRBJ2-1
CASSAMGTDTQYF TRBV6-1 - TRBJ2-3
CASSLRGGHYEQYF TRBV7-2 - TRBJ2-7
CASSVRETQYF TRBV3-1 many TRBJ2-5
CASSLIAGRSYNEQFF TRBV4-1 many TRBJ2-1
CSRLTGTGGTYEQYF TRBV20-1 - TRBJ2-7
CASSRELAGAYEQYF TRBV3-1 few TRBJ2-7
CASAPGQSTDTQYF TRBV5-1 many TRBJ2-3
CSAIPFGTSAHTGELFF TRBV20-1 - TRBJ2-2
CASSYSSGYGNEQFF TRBV6-5 few TRBJ2-1
CSALGTPDSQETQYF TRBV29-1 few TRBJ2-5
CASREAVSGNTIYF TRBV12-3/TRBV12-4 few TRBJ1-3
CASSFTGRSYEQYF TRBV12-3/TRBV12-4 few TRBJ2-7
CASSYRVSNEKLFF TRBV12-3/TRBV12-4 many TRBJ1-4
CASSDRRSDETQYF TRBV7-9 - TRBJ2-5
CASSQGVPRLIMRYF TRBV6-2/TRBV6-3 - TRBJ2-3
CASSVEGGGANDEQFF TRBV2 - TRBJ2-1
CASSVARPLSSYNEQFF TRBV5-1 - TRBJ2-1
CASSQGGPYEQYF TRBV4-2 many TRBJ2-7
CASTSLAGGLGETQYF TRBV5-1 - TRBJ2-5
CASGEQETQYF TRBV7-9 many TRBJ2-5
CASSPFPITGETQYF TRBV4-2 few TRBJ2-5